This T cell receptor beta chain stems from a study of blood T cell repertoires in COVID-19 (dated by TCRdb to about 2020). With regard to the full study: The collaborator samples originated in the United States, Italy and Spain and spanned the acute and convalescent phases of COVID-19. The prospective study material was composed of cDNA or gDNA derived from T cells, B-cell-depleted T cells, or PBMCs. The dataset comprised deeply sampled blood TCRbeta repertoires from subjects exposed to, actively infected with, or recovered from COVID-19. The repertoires were released in a freely available public database intended as a resource for research on the immune response to SARS-CoV-2. The samples were drawn from the first 160 participants of the ongoing ImmuneRACE study and from roughly 1,300 subjects provided by 6 global collaborators. Nearly every sample came with metadata listing a de-identified subject ID, COVID-19 status, age in years and sex. HLA class I and class II types, where available, came from metadata supplied by the sample provider rather than from assay-based typing. Beyond this particular receptor, the publication reports: Clinical and demographic metadata were provided uncurated, with the amount varying by source and participant.

Enrolling through a virtual design, the prospective study's participants ranged in age from about 18 to 89 years and lived across 24 United States geographic areas. Cohort assignment in the prospective study relied on participant-reported clinical history from a screening survey and a study questionnaire. For ImmuneRACE Cohort 3, a participant was defined as recovered based on two consecutive negative NP/OP PCR tests, clearance by a healthcare professional, or resolution of symptoms. Each participant in the prospective study had whole blood, serum and a nasopharyngeal or oropharyngeal swab collected by mobile phlebotomists. Participants in the prospective study had the option to provide additional blood draws and questionnaires over a roughly 2-month period. Before DNA extraction, prospective study blood samples were shipped either frozen or at room temperature. TCRbeta CDR3 regions were amplified from genomic DNA by means of the immunoSEQ Assay, a bias-controlled multiplex PCR. The paper's processing steps were these. The number of nucleated cells in each sample was estimated by amplification of reference gene primers within the assay. Sequence reads were collapsed and filtered to measure the absolute abundance of every unique TCRbeta CDR3 rearrangement. For each sample, productive Simpson clonality was calculated as the square root of Simpson's diversity index across productive rearrangements. Imported from immuneACCESS, the table was reduced by TCRdb to in-frame sequences with V and J called. These copies leave out some clones; in studies compared against another copy, an unresolved V gene accounts for under half, and the cause of the remainder is not known. The V and J calls and the clone size are those of that table, but D and trimming were determined from the DNA. This sample comprises about 360,000 clones, more than 75% of them detected only once. Under 1.5% of the sample belongs to the ten largest clones.

Note on this clone: The antigen it recognizes is unknown. Qualities for individual bases were not recorded, and no much larger clone is one base off.

Sequences SQVTM (CDR1) and ANQGSEA (CDR2) are obtained from the germline V gene. Trimming takes 8 bases off V and 5 bases off J; junction bases not matched to a gene: 5. Measured from the cysteine to the phenylalanine, the CDR3 is 11 residues long. Just CDR3 DNA is preserved here, 33 bases in frame from base 1. The sequence is built from TRBV29-1 and TRBJ1-2, and 7 junction bases match TRBD1. This receptor was obtained from a man aged 30 to 45 who had recovered from COVID-19. Material: PBMCs or T cells enriched from blood (not recorded which). The encoded CDR3 is CSTGTAYGYTF. The DNA sequence is as follows: TGCAGCACCGGGACAGCATATGGCTACACCTTC. Full variable domain (CDR3 extended with the reference TRBV29-1 and TRBJ1-2 proteins): SAVISQKPSRDICQRGTSLTIQCQVDSQVTMMFWYRQQPGQSLTLIATANQGSEATYESGFVIDKFPISRPNLTFSTLTVSNMSPEDSSIYLCSTGTAYGYTFGSGTRLTVV.